This T cell receptor (beta chain) was documented in a study of blood T cell repertoires in COVID-19. Overall study context: The United States, Italy and Spain supplied acute and convalescent COVID-19 samples. Sample material is recorded as cDNA or gDNA derived from T cells, B-cell-depleted T cells, or PBMCs.

Authors' methods: Scientists estimated how many nucleated cells there were by amplifying reference gene primers. TCRdb's copy holds only in-frame clones and misses some; the assay was immunoSEQ multiplex PCR. The V and J calls and the clone size are those of that table, but D and trimming were determined from the DNA. This sample has about 35,000 clones, with around 80% found just once. V lost 3 bases, J lost 0 bases, and 10 bases stayed unmatched. The germline CDR1 and CDR2 sequences are LNHNV and YYDKDF (reference sequence). This CDR3 is 17 amino acids long. The source material was peripheral blood. The chain carries TRBV15 and TRBJ2-7, with TRBD2 matching 8 bases. The receptor's source is an elderly man with active or convalescent COVID-19. CDR3 sequence (DNA): TGTGCCACCAGCAGTTCTCGCAGCGGGGGAAGCTCCTACGAGCAGTACTTC. It yields the protein CATSSSRSGGSSYEQYF.